The entry that follows covers one T cell receptor beta chain sequence. Its specificity is unknown. This specimen comes from a study of blood T cells in healthy people across ages. Notes on the study in general: From one million sequenced T cells, diversity estimates were lower bounds. Per million T cells, TCR beta diversity dropped roughly linearly as age increased.

Trimming left V 5 bases short and J 0 bases short, with 11 bases between. CDR3 size: 14 residues. The germline gives CDR1 MDHEN, CDR2 SYDVKM. With a J-beta primer mix and a sample-barcoded 5' primer, a second PCR ran about 6 to 11 cycles. TCRdb independently ran MiXCR on the 5' RACE reads; one entry per CDR3 protein. The sample holds some 1.4 million distinct CDR3 sequences, approximately 40% seen once. Donors ranged from roughly 6 to 100 years old and were healthy Caucasians in Russia. Sequencing used blood. This clonotype was sampled from a woman aged 18-29 years in good health. This chain joins TRBV28 and TRBJ2-7, with D perhaps TRBD1 (6 bases). This CDR3 is CASSHGQLSYEQYF. DNA for the CDR3: TGTGCCAGCAGTCACGGACAGCTCTCCTACGAGCAGTACTTC.